At least ten counts were recorded for the clone carrying this T cell receptor (beta chain). Its target is unknown. The sample belongs to a study of T cells in Graves' hyperthyroidism and ophthalmopathy. The study, taken as a whole, reports: Most clonotypes expanded in thyroid above 0.001 were likewise present in blood.

TCR beta CDR3 sequences were amplified from RNA transcripts. Primed by the HTBI set, a first-round RT-PCR was run on the TCR CDR3. TCRdb itself ran the multiplex PCR reads through MiXCR, one entry per CDR3 protein. Among 490,000 or so distinct CDR3 sequences listed, nearly 20% were seen once. With duration under 3 months, ophthalmopathy was active: Clinical Activity Score at least 3, NOSPECS at least 4. Investigators excluded patients with uncontrolled infection, other autoimmune disease, pregnancy or lactation. Used for diagnoses were clinical symptoms, serum thyroxine and TRAb, thyroid ultrasound and orbital computed tomography. The CDR3 runs 18 residues. Germline values: CDR1 SGHAT, CDR2 FQNNGV. The V and J ends lost 5 bases and 10 bases, in that order; junction bases with no gene match: 23.

The sample was blood. The chain joins TRBV11-2 to TRBJ1-1; 9 positions agree with TRBD1. The TCR originated in a man aged 40-49 years with Graves' ophthalmopathy. CDR3 bases: TGTGCCAGCAGCCGGGACAGGGATCGTGGAGCTTTCTCTCGTGGAGCTTTCTTT. Its protein is CASSRDRDRGAFSRGAFF.